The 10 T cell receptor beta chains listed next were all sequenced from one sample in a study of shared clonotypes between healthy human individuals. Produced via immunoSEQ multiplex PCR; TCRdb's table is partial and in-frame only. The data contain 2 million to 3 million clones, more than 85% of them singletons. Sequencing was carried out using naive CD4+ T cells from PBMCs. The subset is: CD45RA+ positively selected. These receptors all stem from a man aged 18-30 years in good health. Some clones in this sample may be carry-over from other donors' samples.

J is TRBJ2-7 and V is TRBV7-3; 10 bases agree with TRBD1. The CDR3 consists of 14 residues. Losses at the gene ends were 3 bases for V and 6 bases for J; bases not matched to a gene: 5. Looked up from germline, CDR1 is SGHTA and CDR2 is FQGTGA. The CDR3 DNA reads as TGTGCCAGCAGCTTTCGGGACAGGGGAAGCGAGCAGTACTTC. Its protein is CASSFRDRGSEQYF.

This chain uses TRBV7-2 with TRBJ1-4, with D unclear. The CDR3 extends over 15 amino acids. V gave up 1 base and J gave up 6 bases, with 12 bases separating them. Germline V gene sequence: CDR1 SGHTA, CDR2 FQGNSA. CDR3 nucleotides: TGTGCCAGCAGCTTAGGCATCCAAAGTCATGAAAAACTGTTTTTT. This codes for CASSLGIQSHEKLFF. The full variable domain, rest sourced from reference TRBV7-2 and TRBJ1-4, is GAGVSQSPSNKVTEKGKDVELRCDPISGHTALYWYRQSLGQGLEFLIYFQGNSAPDKSGLPSDRFSAERTGGSVSTLTIQRTQQEDSAVYLCASSLGIQSHEKLFFGSGTQLSVL.

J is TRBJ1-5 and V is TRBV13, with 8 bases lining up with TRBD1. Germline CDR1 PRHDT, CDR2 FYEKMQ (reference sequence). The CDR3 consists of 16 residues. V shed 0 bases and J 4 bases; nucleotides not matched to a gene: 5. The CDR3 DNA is TGTGCCAGCAGCTTAGGTTTTGACAGGGGTAATCAGCCCCAGCATTTT. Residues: CASSLGFDRGNQPQHF.

CDR3 nucleotide sequence: TGTGCCATCAGTTTTTCGGGGGACTCCTACGAGCAGTACTTC. It specifies CAISFSGDSYEQYF. V and J are TRBV10-3 and TRBJ2-7; weak D call: TRBD2 (6 bases). The V and J ends lost 5 bases and 0 bases respectively, with 11 bases between them. Germline loops: CDR1 ENHRY, CDR2 SYGVKD. CDR3 length: 14 amino acids.

For the CDR3, the DNA is TGTGCCAGCTCCGGGGCTAGGGATACTGGCTACACCTTC. Translated, it gives CASSGARDTGYTF. This chain connects TRBV18 to TRBJ1-2; tentative D call: TRBD1 (5 bases). CDR1 is KGHSH and CDR2 is LQKENI in the germline V gene. With 6 bases removed from V and 7 bases from J, the gap between germline ends came to 15 bases. CDR3 size: 13 residues.

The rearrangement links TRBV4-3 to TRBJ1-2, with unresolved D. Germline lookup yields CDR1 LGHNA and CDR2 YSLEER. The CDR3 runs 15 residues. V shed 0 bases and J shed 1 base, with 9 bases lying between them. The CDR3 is CASSQDLVSNYGYTF. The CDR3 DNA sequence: TGCGCCAGCAGCCAAGATCTTGTCAGTAACTATGGCTACACCTTC.

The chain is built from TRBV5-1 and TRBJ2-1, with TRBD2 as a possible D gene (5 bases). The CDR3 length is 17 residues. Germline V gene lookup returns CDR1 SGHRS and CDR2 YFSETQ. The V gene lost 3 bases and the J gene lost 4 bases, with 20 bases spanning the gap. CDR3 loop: CASSWPQLRAEYNEQFF. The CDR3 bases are TGCGCCAGCAGCTGGCCCCAATTGAGGGCGGAGTACAATGAGCAGTTCTTC.

The CDR3 protein is CASRDRVFTEQYF. The CDR3, as DNA: TGTGCCAGCAGGGACAGGGTTTTTACCGAGCAGTACTTC. The chain employs TRBV27 and TRBJ2-7; 8 bases match TRBD1. V shed 6 bases and J 6 bases; nucleotides not matched to a gene: 7. The germline gives CDR1 MNHEY, CDR2 SMNVEV (reference sequence). CDR3 length: 13 residues.

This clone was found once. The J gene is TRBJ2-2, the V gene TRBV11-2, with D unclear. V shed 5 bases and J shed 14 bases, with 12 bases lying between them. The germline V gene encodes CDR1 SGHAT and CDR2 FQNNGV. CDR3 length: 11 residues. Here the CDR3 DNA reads TGTGCCAGCAGCAACAGCCGGGCCCTGTTTTTT. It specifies CASSNSRALFF.

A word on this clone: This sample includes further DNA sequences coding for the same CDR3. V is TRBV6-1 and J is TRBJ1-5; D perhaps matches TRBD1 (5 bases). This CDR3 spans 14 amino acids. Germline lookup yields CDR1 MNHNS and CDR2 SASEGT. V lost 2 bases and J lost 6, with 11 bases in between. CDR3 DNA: TGTGCCAGCAGTGAAAGACGGGGGGGTCAGCCCCAGCATTTT. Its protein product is CASSERRGGQPQHF.